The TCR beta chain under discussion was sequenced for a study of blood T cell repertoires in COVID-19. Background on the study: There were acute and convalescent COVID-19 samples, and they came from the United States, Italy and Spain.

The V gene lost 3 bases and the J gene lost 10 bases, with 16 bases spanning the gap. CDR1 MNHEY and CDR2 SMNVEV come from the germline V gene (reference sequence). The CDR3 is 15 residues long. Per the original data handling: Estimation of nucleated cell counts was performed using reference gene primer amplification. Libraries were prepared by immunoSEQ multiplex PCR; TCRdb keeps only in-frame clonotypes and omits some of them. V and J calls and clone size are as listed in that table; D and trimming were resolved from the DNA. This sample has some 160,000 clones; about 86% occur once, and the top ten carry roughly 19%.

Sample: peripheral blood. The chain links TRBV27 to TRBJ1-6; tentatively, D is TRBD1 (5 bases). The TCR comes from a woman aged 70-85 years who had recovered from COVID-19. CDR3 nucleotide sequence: TGTGCCAGCAGTTTGGGGGGAGGTGGGATGTCACCCCTCCACTTT. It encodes CASSLGGGGMSPLHF.